Below, 24 T cell receptor beta chains from the same sample are listed, as sequenced in a study of T-cell memory formation after mild COVID-19. TCRdb used MiXCR to reprocess the 5' RACE reads, holding one entry per CDR3 protein. The data show hundreds of thousands of distinct CDR3 sequences, 16% seen once. What was sequenced was PBMCs or a T cell subset sorted from them (not recorded which). These TCRs come from a man aged 18 to 29 who had mild COVID-19 (a few samples of this study predate the infection). Cell type and time point are not known.

This clonotype was seen a few times. The genes are TRBV4-3 and TRBJ2-7, with 12 nucleotides matching TRBD2. Per germline, CDR1 LGHNA and CDR2 YSLEER. After removal of 5 bases from V and 1 base from J, the junction contained 9 bases not matched to a gene. CDR3 length: 17 amino acids. In DNA, the CDR3 is TGCGCCAGCAGCGCGCTAGCGGGGGGGCCAGTTTCCTACGAGCAGTACTTC. This encodes CASSALAGGPVSYEQYF.

The chain links TRBV14 to TRBJ2-1; weak D call: TRBD2 (5 bases). CDR3 length: 15 amino acids. The germline CDR1 and CDR2 sequences are SGHDN and FVKESK. Between the trimmed V and J ends, which lost 4 bases and 3 bases, there was a span of 13 bases. CDR3 amino acids: CASSPPTRVYNEQFF. In DNA, the CDR3 is TGTGCCAGCAGCCCCCCGACGAGGGTCTACAATGAGCAGTTCTTC.

A few counts support this clonotype. The chain joins TRBV9 to TRBJ2-3; no clear D gene. The CDR3 length is 16 residues. Between the trimmed V and J ends, which lost 4 bases and 3 bases, there was a span of 18 bases. The germline V gene has CDR1 SGDLS and CDR2 YYNGEE. In DNA, the CDR3 is TGTGCCAGCAGCCCCGCGGCCAGCTGGTCGACAGATACGCAGTATTTT. Its translation is CASSPAASWSTDTQYF. The full variable domain, completed using reference TRBV9 and TRBJ2-3, is DSGVTQTPKHLITATGQRVTLRCSPRSGDLSVYWYQQSLDQGLQFLIQYYNGEERAKGNILERFSAQQFPDLHSELNLSSLELGDSALYFCASSPAASWSTDTQYFGPGTRLTVL.

V is TRBV7-3 and J is TRBJ1-1, with TRBD1 matching over 8 bases. The CDR3 has 14 amino acids. The ends lost 4 bases at V and 5 bases at J; junction bases unmatched: 6. CDR1 SGHTA and CDR2 FQGTGA come from the germline V gene. The CDR3 sequence is CASSYATGETEAFF. The CDR3 coding sequence is TGTGCCAGCAGCTATGCGACAGGGGAGACTGAAGCTTTCTTT.

The V gene is TRBV15, the J gene TRBJ2-3; 7 bases map to TRBD2. CDR3 length: 14 residues. Trimming removed 8 bases from V and 1 base from J; junction bases left unmatched: 6. Germline CDR1 is LNHNV and CDR2 is YYDKDF (reference sequence). The CDR3, as DNA: TGTGCCACCCTCCGGGGAGGGGGCACAGATACGCAGTATTTT. It codes for CATLRGGGTDTQYF. The full variable domain, in which reference TRBV15 and TRBJ2-3 provide the parts outside the CDR3, is DAMVIQNPRYQVTQFGKPVTLSCSQTLNHNVMYWYQQKSSQAPKLLFHYYDKDFNNEADTPDNFQSRRPNTSFCFLDIRSPGLGDTAMYLCATLRGGGTDTQYFGPGTRLTVL.

This clonotype came up many times. The CDR3 DNA reads TGTGCCAGCAGCCAGGGACTAGCGAGTACCAATGAGCAGTTCTTC. It is translated as CASSQGLASTNEQFF. The rearrangement joins TRBV7-6 to TRBJ2-1; 10 bases are shared with TRBD2. The V gene's germline CDR1 is SGHVS and CDR2 FNYEAQ. The ends lost 5 bases at V and 6 bases at J; junction bases unmatched: 7. The CDR3 covers 15 residues.

This clonotype was observed a handful of times. The chain combines TRBV12-3 or TRBV12-4 with TRBJ1-6; D is ambiguous. The CDR3 sequence is 14 residues long. V dropped 3 bases and J dropped 7 bases, with 10 bases sitting between them. CDR3 sequence (DNA): TGTGCCAGCAGTTTCCAGGAACTGAATTCACCCCTCCACTTT. As protein: CASSFQELNSPLHF.

The rearrangement links TRBV5-1 to TRBJ2-3, with D possibly TRBD2 on 6 matching bases. The ends were cut back, 7 bases at V and 4 bases at J, with 19 bases in the middle. Germline V CDR1 and CDR2: SGHRS, YFSETQ. The length of the CDR3 is 15 residues. DNA of the CDR3: TGCGCCAGCTGGCGGGGACCGGGTCCTCCAGATACGCAGTATTTT. Its protein is CASWRGPGPPDTQYF.

This chain uses TRBV5-1 with TRBJ1-4; 8 bases fit TRBD1. CDR3 length: 15 amino acids. The V segment lost 6 bases and the J segment 8 bases; nucleotides outside the gene matches: 12. In germline, CDR1 is SGHRS, CDR2 YFSETQ. The CDR3, as DNA: TGCGCCAGCAAACAGTCTGGACAGGGTGGAGAAAAACTGTTTTTT. The encoded protein is CASKQSGQGGEKLFF.

This clonotype turned up a few times. This chain uses TRBV6-2 or TRBV6-3 with TRBJ2-6, with D perhaps TRBD1 or TRBD2 (5 bases each). V was trimmed by 2 bases and J by 3 bases, leaving 11 bases between them. Germline CDR1 MNHEY, CDR2 SVGEGT. There are 16 residues in the CDR3. CDR3 protein: CASSYRGGGGANVLTF. The CDR3 nucleotides read TGTGCCAGCAGTTACCGGGGCGGAGGTGGGGCCAACGTCCTGACTTTC.

By sample share, this clonotype is large. This rearrangement joins TRBV2 to TRBJ2-2; 8 positions match TRBD2. Trimming removed 5 bases from V and 0 bases from J; junction bases left unmatched: 5. CDR3 length equals 16 residues. Looked up from germline, CDR1 is SNHLY and CDR2 is FYNNEI. The CDR3 region has the DNA TGTGCCAGCAGTCGCACTAGCGGAGCGAACACCGGGGAGCTGTTTTTT. This translates into CASSRTSGANTGELFF.

This chain joins TRBV5-1 and TRBJ1-4; possible D gene TRBD1, 5 bases. This CDR3 is 16 amino acids long. Germline CDR1 is SGHRS and CDR2 is YFSETQ. V was trimmed by 1 base and J by 8 bases, leaving 18 bases between them. The CDR3 loop reads CASSLTLAGSGEKLFF. The CDR3 nucleotides are TGCGCCAGCAGCTTGACCCTCGCCGGGTCAGGGGAAAAACTGTTTTTT. Variable domain in full (rest from reference TRBV5-1 and TRBJ1-4): KAGVTQTPRYLIKTRGQQVTLSCSPISGHRSVSWYQQTPGQGLQFLFEYFSETQRNKGNFPGRFSGRQFSNSRSEMNVSTLELGDSALYLCASSLTLAGSGEKLFFGSGTQLSVL.

This clonotype came up a few times. The V call is TRBV7-9, the J call TRBJ2-1; 7 nucleotides align to TRBD1. Trimming cost V 1 base and J 6 bases; bases outside gene matches: 6. This CDR3 contains 15 residues. Germline V gene lookup returns CDR1 SEHNR and CDR2 FQNEAQ (reference sequence). The DNA of the CDR3 is TGTGCCAGCAGCTTAGAACCGACAGGGCTCAATGAGCAGTTCTTC. Translating it yields CASSLEPTGLNEQFF.

The V gene is TRBV7-2, the J gene TRBJ2-1; 14 bases agree with TRBD2. The CDR3 runs 17 residues. CDR1 SGHTA and CDR2 FQGNSA come from the germline V gene. V lost 0 bases and J lost 6; bases outside the gene matches: 4. CDR3 bases: TGTGCCAGCAGCTTAGCCAAGGGACTAGCGGGGGTCAATGAGCAGTTCTTC. It translates to CASSLAKGLAGVNEQFF.

This clonotype has at least ten counts. This sequence joins TRBV11-2 and TRBJ2-1, with 9 bases aligning to TRBD1. This CDR3 has 15 amino acids. Germline CDR1 SGHAT, CDR2 FQNNGV. After removal of 5 bases from V and 2 bases from J, the junction contained 4 bases not matched to a gene. CDR3: CASSPRTGAYNEQFF. The CDR3 coding sequence is TGTGCCAGCAGCCCCCGGACAGGGGCCTACAATGAGCAGTTCTTC.

The chain has TRBV2 and TRBJ1-6; D uncertain. V was cut by 6 bases and J by 0 bases, with 24 bases left in between. The length of the CDR3 is 20 residues. Germline CDR1 is SNHLY and CDR2 is FYNNEI. CDR3 coding DNA: TGTGCCAGCAGAGCCGATGGAATTATCCCTGGGTCCTCCTATAATTCACCCCTCCACTTT. Translating gives CASRADGIIPGSSYNSPLHF.

Only a few counts were recorded for this clonotype. The chain has TRBV25-1 and TRBJ2-1, with TRBD2 matching over 9 bases. V was pared by 6 bases and J by 5 bases, with 2 bases of the junction left unmatched. Germline assignment: CDR1 MGHDK and CDR2 SYGVNS. The CDR3 is 13 amino acids. The CDR3 loop is CASRTSGDNEQFF. Here the CDR3 DNA reads TGTGCCAGCAGGACTAGCGGTGACAATGAGCAGTTCTTC.

This clonotype showed up just a few times. The V gene is TRBV7-2, the J gene TRBJ2-6, with D possibly matching TRBD1 (5 bases). Trimming stripped 1 base from V and 0 bases from J, with 10 bases between. The CDR3 extends over 17 amino acids. Germline V gene sequence: CDR1 SGHTA, CDR2 FQGNSA. CDR3 residues: CASSLGGLVSGANVLTF. DNA for the CDR3: TGTGCCAGCAGCTTAGGGGGCCTAGTCTCTGGGGCCAACGTCCTGACTTTC.

V is TRBV18 and J is TRBJ1-1; tentatively, D is TRBD1 (5 bases). This CDR3 is built from 16 residues. V was clipped by 3 bases and J by 0 bases, with 14 bases between them. Germline lookup yields CDR1 KGHSH and CDR2 LQKENI. The CDR3 protein is CASSPPGWGMNTEAFF. The CDR3 DNA sequence: TGTGCCAGCTCACCGCCCGGGTGGGGCATGAACACTGAAGCTTTCTTT.

This chain uses TRBV12-3 or TRBV12-4 with TRBJ2-1; D uncertain. This CDR3 is 16 amino acids long. The ends were cut back, 5 bases at V and 4 bases at J, with 18 bases in the middle. This CDR3 reads CASSLGEVGGYNEQFF. Written as DNA, the CDR3 is TGTGCCAGCAGTCTGGGTGAGGTGGGCGGATACAATGAGCAGTTCTTC.

J is TRBJ1-4 and V is TRBV5-1, with no clear D. CDR1 is SGHRS and CDR2 is YFSETQ in the germline V gene. The CDR3 runs to 15 residues. Trimming pared 0 bases from V and 4 bases from J, leaving 10 bases between. CDR3 sequence (DNA): TGCGCCAGCAGCTTGGGAGGGCAGATTAATGAAAAACTGTTTTTT. Protein sequence: CASSLGGQINEKLFF.

This chain links TRBV6-7 with TRBJ1-6, with D possibly matching TRBD1 (6 bases). TRBV6-7 is an ORF for which the function is uncertain. The CDR3 length is 17 residues. The V gene lost 2 bases and the J gene lost 14 bases, with 25 bases spanning the gap. In nucleotides, the CDR3 is TGTGCCAGCAGTTACCCTTTTTCCAGGGACATCAGAGGGTCCCTCCACTTT. Translated, it gives CASSYPFSRDIRGSLHF.

This chain links TRBV20-1 with TRBJ1-6; no firm D call. Trimming removed 5 bases at V and 3 bases at J, with 11 bases between. This CDR3 has 14 residues. CDR1 is DFQATT, CDR2 SNEGSKA, per germline (reference sequence). CDR3: CSAPQALYNSPLHF. DNA for the CDR3: TGCAGTGCTCCCCAGGCCCTCTATAATTCACCCCTCCACTTT.

This clonotype was observed a handful of times. The J gene is TRBJ1-2, the V gene TRBV4-1; possibly TRBD1 for D (5 bases). The germline V and J ends were trimmed by 0 bases and 3 bases, with 14 bases remaining between them. The CDR3 is 16 residues long. CDR1 and CDR2 from the germline V gene are MGHRA and YSYEKL. This CDR3 reads CASSQDSRTGYYGYTF. Here the CDR3 DNA reads TGCGCCAGCAGCCAAGATTCGCGTACAGGCTACTATGGCTACACCTTC.